This T cell receptor beta chain was observed in a study of shared T cell receptors in the human thymus. The table lists this clone with a count of one. One junction end disagrees with the germline gene, perhaps due to a read error. This table comes from immunoSEQ multiplex PCR, and its TCRdb copy is limited to in-frame clones, with some not included. This table has about 540,000 clones, approximately 80% appearing once. This CDR3 region has 18 residues. Germline values: CDR1 MNHNS, CDR2 SASEGT. In addition, the sample was reused for a study of human thymus T cells. As that study records: An apparent bias in V and J gene usage was seen in thymic and blood repertoires.

V gene TRBV6-1 combines with J gene TRBJ2-4; TRBD1 matches 9 bases. Sequencing used thymocytes. This receptor was taken from a boy under two years old with a congenital heart defect. CDR3 in amino acids: CASSEDPRDREFKNIQYF. CDR3 bases: TGTGCCAGCAGCGAAGACCCCCGGGACAGGGAGTTCAAAAACATTCAGTACTTC.